Shown below are 5 T cell receptor beta chains from a single sample sequenced in a study of shared clonotypes between healthy human individuals. Using immunoSEQ multiplex PCR, the repertoire was profiled, and TCRdb retains in-frame clones only, with some absent. The table lists more than 1.2 million clones, around 98.5% of them singletons. Sample: naive CD4+ T cells sorted from blood. Stated subset: CD45RA+ positively selected. Receptor source: a man aged 25-45 years in good health.

This chain links TRBV9 with TRBJ1-2, with 10 bases identical to TRBD1. The CDR3 runs 16 residues. The V and J ends lost 2 bases and 7 bases, in that order; junction bases with no gene match: 11. Germline loops: CDR1 SGDLS, CDR2 YYNGEE. CDR3 sequence reads: CASSVGAGTGDFGYTF. CDR3 sequence (DNA): TGTGCCAGCAGCGTTGGAGCCGGGACAGGGGATTTTGGCTACACCTTC.

This chain joins TRBV7-2 and TRBJ1-1; D is unclear. Deletions cut 2 bases from V and 0 bases from J, with 10 bases between. Germline CDR1 reads SGHTA; CDR2 reads FQGNSA. The CDR3 contains 15 residues. CDR3 DNA: TGTGCCAGCAGCTTATCTGGAACCGTGAACACTGAAGCTTTCTTT. This translates into CASSLSGTVNTEAFF. Full variable domain (outside the CDR3, taken from reference TRBV7-2 and TRBJ1-1): GAGVSQSPSNKVTEKGKDVELRCDPISGHTALYWYRQSLGQGLEFLIYFQGNSAPDKSGLPSDRFSAERTGGSVSTLTIQRTQQEDSAVYLCASSLSGTVNTEAFFGQGTRLTVV.

V is TRBV18 and J is TRBJ1-2; 7 bases fit TRBD1. CDR3 length equals 17 residues. Trimming removed 3 bases from V and 1 base from J; junction bases left unmatched: 11. In germline, CDR1 is KGHSH, CDR2 LQKENI. In DNA form, the CDR3 reads TGTGCCAGCTCACCTTACCGGGACAGCAGGATTAACTATGGCTACACCTTC. Translated: CASSPYRDSRINYGYTF.

The CDR3 sequence: CSVLSRTGVEQYF. The CDR3 DNA reads TGCAGCGTCCTATCCAGGACAGGGGTTGAGCAGTACTTC. The chain carries TRBV29-1 and TRBJ2-7, with 9 bases lining up with TRBD1. The J segment lost 7 bases and the V segment lost 6 bases, leaving 10 bases of the junction unmatched. The germline V gene has CDR1 SQVTM and CDR2 ANQGSEA. The CDR3 sequence is 13 residues long.

V is TRBV7-9 and J is TRBJ2-4; no clear D. Germline lookup yields CDR1 SEHNR and CDR2 FQNEAQ (reference sequence). There are 13 residues in the CDR3. V dropped 11 bases and J dropped 1 base, with 12 bases sitting between them. The CDR3 reads CALWNSAKNIQYF. As DNA, the CDR3 is TGTGCCCTGTGGAATTCGGCCAAAAACATTCAGTACTTC.